This TCR beta chain was captured in a study of blood T cell repertoires in COVID-19. On the study more broadly: Samples taken during acute and convalescent COVID-19 were collected in the United States, Italy and Spain. T cells, B-cell-depleted T cells, or PBMCs supplied cDNA or gDNA.

Authors' data handling: Reference gene primer amplification gave nucleated cell count estimates. Measured with immunoSEQ multiplex PCR; TCRdb has only the in-frame clones, and not every one. That table furnishes V, J and clone size, whereas the DNA furnished D and trimming. The repertoire holds some 100,000 clones, with about 89% as singletons. The germline V gene encodes CDR1 MDHEN and CDR2 SYDVKM. V shed 4 bases and J shed 3 bases, with 18 bases lying between them. This CDR3 region has 16 residues. The sequencing sample was made of peripheral blood. The TCR comes from a woman under 40 with acute or convalescent COVID-19. The chain couples TRBV28 to TRBJ1-1; D may be TRBD1 (5 bases). CDR3 DNA sequence: TGTGCCAGCAGTTCAACACGGGACCCGGGGGACACTGAAGCTTTCTTT. This codes for CASSSTRDPGDTEAFF.